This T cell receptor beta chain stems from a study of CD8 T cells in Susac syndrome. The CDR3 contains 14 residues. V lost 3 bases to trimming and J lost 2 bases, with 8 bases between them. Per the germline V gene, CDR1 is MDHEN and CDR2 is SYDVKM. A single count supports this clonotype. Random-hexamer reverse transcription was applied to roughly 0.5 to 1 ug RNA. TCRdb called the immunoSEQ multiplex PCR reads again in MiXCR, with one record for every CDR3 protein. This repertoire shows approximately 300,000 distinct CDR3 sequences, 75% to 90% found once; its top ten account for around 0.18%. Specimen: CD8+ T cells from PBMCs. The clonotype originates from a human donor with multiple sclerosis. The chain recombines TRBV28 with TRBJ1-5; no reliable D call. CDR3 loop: CASSFGLGNQPQHF. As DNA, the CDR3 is TGTGCCAGCAGTTTTGGGCTAGGCAATCAGCCCCAGCATTTT.